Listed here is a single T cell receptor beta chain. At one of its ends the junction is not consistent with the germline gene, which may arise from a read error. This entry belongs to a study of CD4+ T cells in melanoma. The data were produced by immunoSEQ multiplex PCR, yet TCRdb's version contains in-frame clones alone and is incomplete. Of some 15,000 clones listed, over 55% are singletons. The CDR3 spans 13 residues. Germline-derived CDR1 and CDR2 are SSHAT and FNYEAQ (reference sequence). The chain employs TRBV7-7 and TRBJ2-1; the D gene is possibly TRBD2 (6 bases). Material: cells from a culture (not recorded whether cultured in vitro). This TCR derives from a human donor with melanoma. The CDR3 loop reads CASSLFGGNEQFF. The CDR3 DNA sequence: TGTGCTAGCAGCTTATTTGGGGGGAATGAGCAGTTCTTC.